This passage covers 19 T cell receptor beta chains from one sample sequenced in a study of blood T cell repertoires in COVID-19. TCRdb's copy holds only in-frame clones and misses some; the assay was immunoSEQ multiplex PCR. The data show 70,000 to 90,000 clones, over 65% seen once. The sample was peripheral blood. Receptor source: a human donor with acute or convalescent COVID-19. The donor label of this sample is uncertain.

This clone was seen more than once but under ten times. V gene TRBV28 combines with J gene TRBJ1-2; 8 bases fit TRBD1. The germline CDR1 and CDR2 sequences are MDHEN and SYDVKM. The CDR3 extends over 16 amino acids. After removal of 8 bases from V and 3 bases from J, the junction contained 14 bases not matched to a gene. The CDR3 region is CASHLTDRGSHYGYTF. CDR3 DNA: TGTGCCAGCCACCTTACCGACAGGGGCTCTCACTATGGCTACACCTTC.

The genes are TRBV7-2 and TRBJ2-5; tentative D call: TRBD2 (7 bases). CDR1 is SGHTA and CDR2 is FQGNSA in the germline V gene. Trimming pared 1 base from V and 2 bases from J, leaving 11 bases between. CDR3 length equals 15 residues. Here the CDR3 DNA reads TGTGCCAGCAGCTTAGGCAGGGGAGGGCAAGAGACCCAGTACTTC. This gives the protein CASSLGRGGQETQYF.

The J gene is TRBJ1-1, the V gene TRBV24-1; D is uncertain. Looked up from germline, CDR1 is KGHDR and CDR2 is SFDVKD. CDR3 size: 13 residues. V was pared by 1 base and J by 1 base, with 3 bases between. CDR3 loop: CATSDFKNTEAFF. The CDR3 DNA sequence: TGTGCCACCAGTGATTTTAAGAACACTGAAGCTTTCTTT.

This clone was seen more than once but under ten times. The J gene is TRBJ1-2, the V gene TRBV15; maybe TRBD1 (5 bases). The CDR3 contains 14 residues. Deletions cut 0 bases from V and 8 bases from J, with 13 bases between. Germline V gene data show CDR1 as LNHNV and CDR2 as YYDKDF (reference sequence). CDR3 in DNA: TGTGCCACCAGCAGAGATCGGGGGAGTCAGGGCTACACCTTC. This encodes CATSRDRGSQGYTF.

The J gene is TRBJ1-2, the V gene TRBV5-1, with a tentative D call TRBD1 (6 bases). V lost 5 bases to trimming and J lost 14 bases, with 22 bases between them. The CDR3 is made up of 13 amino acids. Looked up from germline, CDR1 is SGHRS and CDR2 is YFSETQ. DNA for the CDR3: TGCGCCAGCAGTTCCCGGACAGAACCCTCCTGGACCTTC. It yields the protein CASSSRTEPSWTF. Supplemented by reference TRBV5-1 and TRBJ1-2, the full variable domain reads KAGVTQTPRYLIKTRGQQVTLSCSPISGHRSVSWYQQTPGQGLQFLFEYFSETQRNKGNFPGRFSGRQFSNSRSEMNVSTLELGDSALYLCASSSRTEPSWTFGSGTRLTVV.

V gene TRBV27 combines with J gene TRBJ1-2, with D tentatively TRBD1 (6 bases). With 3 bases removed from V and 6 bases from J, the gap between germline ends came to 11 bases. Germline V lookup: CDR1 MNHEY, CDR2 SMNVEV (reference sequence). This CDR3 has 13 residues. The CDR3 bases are TGTGCCAGCAGTTTGCCGGACAGCAATGGCTACACCTTC. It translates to CASSLPDSNGYTF.

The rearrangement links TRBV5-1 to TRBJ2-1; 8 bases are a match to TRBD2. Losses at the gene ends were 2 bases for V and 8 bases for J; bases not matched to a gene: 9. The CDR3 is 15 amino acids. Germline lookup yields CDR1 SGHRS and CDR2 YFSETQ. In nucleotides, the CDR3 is TGCGCCAGCAGCTTAGGTTTTAGCGGGGCCGATGAGCAGTTCTTC. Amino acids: CASSLGFSGADEQFF.

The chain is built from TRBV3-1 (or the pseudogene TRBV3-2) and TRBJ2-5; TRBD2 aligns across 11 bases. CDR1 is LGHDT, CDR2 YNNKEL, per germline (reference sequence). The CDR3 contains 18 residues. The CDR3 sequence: CPGCYRQPGLAGKETQYF. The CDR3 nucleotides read TGTCCTGGGTGCTATAGACAACCCGGACTAGCGGGCAAAGAGACCCAGTACTTC.

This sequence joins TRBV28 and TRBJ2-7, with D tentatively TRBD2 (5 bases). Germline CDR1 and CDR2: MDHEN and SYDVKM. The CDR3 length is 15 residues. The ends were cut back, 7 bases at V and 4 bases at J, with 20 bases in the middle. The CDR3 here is CASTTWRGSVYEQYF. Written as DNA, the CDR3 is TGTGCCAGCACCACATGGCGAGGGAGTGTATACGAGCAGTACTTC.

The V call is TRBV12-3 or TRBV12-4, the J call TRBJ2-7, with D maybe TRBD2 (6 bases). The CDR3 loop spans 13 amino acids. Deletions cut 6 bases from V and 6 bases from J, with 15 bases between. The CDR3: CASRRGVVSEQYF. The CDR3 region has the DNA TGTGCCAGCAGACGCGGGGTTGTGAGCGAGCAGTACTTC.

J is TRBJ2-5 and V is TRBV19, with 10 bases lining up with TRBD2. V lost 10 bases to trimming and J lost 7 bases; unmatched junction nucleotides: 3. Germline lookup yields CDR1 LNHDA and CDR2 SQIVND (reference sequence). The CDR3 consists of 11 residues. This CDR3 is CATSGGRTQYF. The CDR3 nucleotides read TGTGCCACTAGCGGGGGACGGACCCAGTACTTC.

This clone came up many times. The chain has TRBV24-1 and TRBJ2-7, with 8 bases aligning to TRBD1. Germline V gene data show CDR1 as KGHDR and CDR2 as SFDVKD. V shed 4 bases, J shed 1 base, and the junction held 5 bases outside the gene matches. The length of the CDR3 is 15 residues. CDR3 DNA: TGTGCCACCAGTGACACCGGGACAGGATCCTACGAGCAGTACTTC. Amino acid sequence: CATSDTGTGSYEQYF.

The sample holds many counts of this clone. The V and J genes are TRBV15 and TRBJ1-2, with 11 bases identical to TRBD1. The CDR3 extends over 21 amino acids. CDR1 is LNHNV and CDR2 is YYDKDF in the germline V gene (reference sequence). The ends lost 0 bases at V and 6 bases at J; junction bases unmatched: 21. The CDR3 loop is CATSRDWAAGTGGPSLNGYTF. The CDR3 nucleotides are TGTGCCACCAGCAGAGACTGGGCGGCCGGGACAGGGGGACCTTCACTCAATGGCTACACCTTC. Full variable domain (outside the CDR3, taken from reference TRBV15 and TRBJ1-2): DAMVIQNPRYQVTQFGKPVTLSCSQTLNHNVMYWYQQKSSQAPKLLFHYYDKDFNNEADTPDNFQSRRPNTSFCFLDIRSPGLGDTAMYLCATSRDWAAGTGGPSLNGYTFGSGTRLTVV.

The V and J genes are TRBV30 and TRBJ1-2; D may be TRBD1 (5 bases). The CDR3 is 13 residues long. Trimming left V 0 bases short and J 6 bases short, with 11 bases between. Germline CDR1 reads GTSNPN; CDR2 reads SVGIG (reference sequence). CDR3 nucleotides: TGTGCCTGGAGTGTAGGTTTAGGGGATGGCTACACCTTC. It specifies CAWSVGLGDGYTF.

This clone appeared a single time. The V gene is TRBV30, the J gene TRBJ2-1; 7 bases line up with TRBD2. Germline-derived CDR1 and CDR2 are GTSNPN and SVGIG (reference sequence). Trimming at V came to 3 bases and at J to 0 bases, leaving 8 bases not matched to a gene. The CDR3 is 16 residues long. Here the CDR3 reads CAWRGRRGSSYNEQFF. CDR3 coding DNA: TGTGCCTGGAGGGGGAGGCGGGGGAGCTCCTACAATGAGCAGTTCTTC.

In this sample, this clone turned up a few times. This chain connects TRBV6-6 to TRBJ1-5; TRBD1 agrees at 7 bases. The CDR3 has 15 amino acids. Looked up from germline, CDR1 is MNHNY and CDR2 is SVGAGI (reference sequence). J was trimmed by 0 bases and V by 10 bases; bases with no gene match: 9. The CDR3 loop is CATTRDRDSNQPQHF. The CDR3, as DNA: TGTGCCACCACTAGGGACAGAGATAGCAATCAGCCCCAGCATTTT.

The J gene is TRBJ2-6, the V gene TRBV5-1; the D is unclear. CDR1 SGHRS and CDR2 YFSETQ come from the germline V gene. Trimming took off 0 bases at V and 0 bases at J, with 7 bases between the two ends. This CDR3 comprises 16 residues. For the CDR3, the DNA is TGCGCCAGCAGCTTGGACAGCCGCTCTGGGGCCAACGTCCTGACTTTC. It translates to CASSLDSRSGANVLTF.

CDR3 sequence reads: CASSILSTNEKLFF. CDR3 coding DNA: TGTGCCAGTAGTATACTCTCAACTAATGAAAAACTGTTTTTT. The chain is built from TRBV19 and TRBJ1-4, with unresolved D. The CDR3 is made up of 14 amino acids. V lost 2 bases to trimming and J lost 0 bases, with 4 bases between them. Germline V gene sequence: CDR1 LNHDA, CDR2 SQIVND (reference sequence).

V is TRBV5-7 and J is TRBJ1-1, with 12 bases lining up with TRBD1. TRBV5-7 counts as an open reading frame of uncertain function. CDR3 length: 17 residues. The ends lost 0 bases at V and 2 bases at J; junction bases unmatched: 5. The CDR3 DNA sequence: TGTGCCAGCAGCTTGGTGGGGACAGGGGGCGTTAACACTGAAGCTTTCTTT. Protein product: CASSLVGTGGVNTEAFF.